The sequence of this T cell receptor beta chain was determined in a study of cytomegalovirus exposure and HLA in healthy donors. General study points: Links to common viral pathogens appeared, in a later analysis, for several of the most significant clusters.

V dropped 1 base and J dropped 3; count of bases not matched to a gene: 1. Looked up from germline, CDR1 is SEHNR and CDR2 is FQNEAQ (reference sequence). This CDR3 region has 15 residues. Remarks on this clone: Its antigen is as yet unknown.

PCR amplification relied on 60 Vbeta primers (plus 13 Jbeta primers). The repertoire was sequenced with immunoSEQ multiplex PCR; TCRdb's copy has only in-frame clones and lacks some. The profile shows roughly 100,000 clones, roughly 80% of them singletons. Specimen: PBMCs. The chain is built from TRBV7-9 and TRBJ1-4, with 8 positions matching TRBD1. This clonotype originated in a man aged 35-49 years in good health and CMV-seronegative. CDR3 sequence: CASSLGQGSNEKLFF. DNA of the CDR3: TGTGCCAGCAGCTTAGGACAGGGGTCTAATGAAAAACTGTTTTTT.